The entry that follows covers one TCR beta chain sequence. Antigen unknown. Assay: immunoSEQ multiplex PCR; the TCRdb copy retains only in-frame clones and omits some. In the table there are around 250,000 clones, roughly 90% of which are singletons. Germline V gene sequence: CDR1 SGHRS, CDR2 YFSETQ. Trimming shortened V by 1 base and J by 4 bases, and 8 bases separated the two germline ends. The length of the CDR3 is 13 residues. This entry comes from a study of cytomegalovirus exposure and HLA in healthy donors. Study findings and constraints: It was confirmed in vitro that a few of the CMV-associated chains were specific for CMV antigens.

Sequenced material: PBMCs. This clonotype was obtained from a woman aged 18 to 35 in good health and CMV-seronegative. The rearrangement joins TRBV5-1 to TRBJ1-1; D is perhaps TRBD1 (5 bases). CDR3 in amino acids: CASSLTGGTEAFF. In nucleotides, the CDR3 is TGCGCCAGCAGCTTGACGGGGGGCACTGAAGCTTTCTTT. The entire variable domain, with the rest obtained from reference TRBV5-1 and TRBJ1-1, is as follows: KAGVTQTPRYLIKTRGQQVTLSCSPISGHRSVSWYQQTPGQGLQFLFEYFSETQRNKGNFPGRFSGRQFSNSRSEMNVSTLELGDSALYLCASSLTGGTEAFFGQGTRLTVV.